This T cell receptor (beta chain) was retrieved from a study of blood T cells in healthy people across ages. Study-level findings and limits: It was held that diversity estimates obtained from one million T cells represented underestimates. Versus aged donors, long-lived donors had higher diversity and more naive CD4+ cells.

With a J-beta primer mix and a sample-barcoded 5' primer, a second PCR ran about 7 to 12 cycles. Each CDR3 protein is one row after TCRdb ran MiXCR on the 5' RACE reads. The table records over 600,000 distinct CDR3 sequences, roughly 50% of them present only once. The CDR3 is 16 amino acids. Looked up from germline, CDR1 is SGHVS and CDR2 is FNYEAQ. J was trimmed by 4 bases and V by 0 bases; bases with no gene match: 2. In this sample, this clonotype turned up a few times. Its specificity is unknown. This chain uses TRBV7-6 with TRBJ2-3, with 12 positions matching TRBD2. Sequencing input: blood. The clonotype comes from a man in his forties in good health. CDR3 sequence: CASSLAPSGGADTQYF. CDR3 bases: TGTGCCAGCAGCTTAGCGCCTAGCGGGGGGGCAGATACGCAGTATTTT.